These 17 T cell receptor beta chains were all obtained from the same sample, sequenced in a study of blood T cell repertoires in COVID-19. Profiled with immunoSEQ multiplex PCR; TCRdb holds only in-frame clones, not every one. The sample contains approximately 260,000 clones, 84% of which appear only once. Specimen: peripheral blood. Receptors originate from a human donor in a cohort sampled during active COVID-19.

The chain employs TRBV5-4 and TRBJ2-2; D possibly corresponds to TRBD2 (6 bases). The CDR3 consists of 15 residues. The germline CDR1 and CDR2 sequences are SGHNT and YYREEE (reference sequence). V lost 2 bases to trimming and J lost 4 bases, with 12 bases between them. As DNA, the CDR3 is TGTGCCAGCAGCTTCGGGGGTAGGAGCACCGGGGAGCTGTTTTTT. Its translation is CASSFGGRSTGELFF.

V is TRBV6-5 and J is TRBJ1-1; 7 bases fit TRBD1. Germline trimming cut 7 bases from V and 8 bases from J; bases unmatched to any gene: 13. Germline CDR1 and CDR2: MNHEY and SVGAGI. The CDR3 has 14 amino acids. CDR3 protein: CASNQANPTGEAFF. CDR3 DNA sequence: TGTGCCAGCAACCAAGCAAATCCGACAGGGGAAGCTTTCTTT.

The V call is TRBV5-6, the J call TRBJ1-6; TRBD1 agrees at 9 bases. The trim removed 4 bases at V and 8 bases at J, leaving 7 bases unmatched. The CDR3 runs to 15 residues. Looked up from germline, CDR1 is SGHDT and CDR2 is YYEEEE. The CDR3 loop reads CASSRGQGMDSPLHF. The CDR3, as DNA: TGTGCCAGCAGCCGGGGACAGGGCATGGATTCACCCCTCCACTTT.

CDR3 amino acids: CASSQAPASGGANTGELFF. The CDR3 DNA follows: TGCGCCAGCAGCCAAGCTCCGGCTAGCGGGGGGGCGAACACCGGGGAGCTGTTTTTT. The chain links TRBV4-3 to TRBJ2-2, with 12 bases fitting TRBD2. V shed 1 base, J shed 0 bases, and the junction held 6 bases outside the gene matches. CDR1 and CDR2 (germline): LGHNA, YSLEER. CDR3 length: 19 amino acids.

The chain links TRBV3-1 (or the pseudogene TRBV3-2) to TRBJ2-7; 10 nucleotides align to TRBD2. This CDR3 is 14 amino acids long. V shed 2 bases and J 2 bases; nucleotides not matched to a gene: 0. Per germline, CDR1 LGHDT and CDR2 YNNKEL (reference sequence). The CDR3 DNA is TGTGCCAGCAGCCAAACTAGCGGGACCTACGAGCAGTACTTC. This sequence encodes CASSQTSGTYEQYF.

J is TRBJ2-2 and V is TRBV9; 8 bases line up with TRBD1. Per germline, CDR1 SGDLS and CDR2 YYNGEE. The CDR3 loop spans 18 amino acids. V lost 0 bases and J lost 6; bases outside the gene matches: 13. This CDR3 is CASSVVPGGGMFAGELFF. CDR3 DNA: TGTGCCAGCAGCGTAGTACCAGGGGGCGGAATGTTTGCCGGGGAGCTGTTTTTT.

The chain recombines TRBV28 with TRBJ2-7, with TRBD1 matching 8 bases. The germline CDR1 and CDR2 sequences are MDHEN and SYDVKM. The CDR3 spans 16 residues. V shed 5 bases, J shed 1 base, and the junction held 10 bases outside the gene matches. In nucleotides, the CDR3 is TGTGCCAGCAGTCCAAAAGGGACAGGTCATTCCTACGAGCAGTACTTC. This encodes CASSPKGTGHSYEQYF.

The V and J genes are TRBV19 and TRBJ2-5; 8 bases are a match to TRBD2. Trimming cost V 9 bases and J 5 bases; bases outside gene matches: 20. The germline CDR1 and CDR2 sequences are LNHDA and SQIVND (reference sequence). This CDR3 is built from 17 residues. CDR3 protein: CARGFLAGGGLPETQYF. CDR3 sequence (DNA): TGTGCCAGGGGATTTTTGGCGGGGGGCGGACTGCCGGAGACCCAGTACTTC.

This clone showed up just once. The chain combines TRBV7-8 with TRBJ2-7; 10 bases align to TRBD1. Germline-derived CDR1 and CDR2 are SGHVS and FQNEAQ. The CDR3 has 17 amino acids. Trimming at V came to 1 base and at J to 2 bases, leaving 8 bases not matched to a gene. The CDR3 spells CASSLVGGTGVTYEQYF. The CDR3 DNA sequence: TGTGCCAGCAGCTTAGTCGGAGGGACAGGGGTAACCTACGAGCAGTACTTC.

The V call is TRBV19, the J call TRBJ2-3; 12 bases agree with TRBD2. The CDR3 is 17 residues long. After removal of 2 bases from V and 2 bases from J, the junction contained 5 bases not matched to a gene. Germline V lookup: CDR1 LNHDA, CDR2 SQIVND (reference sequence). CDR3 DNA: TGTGCCAGTAGTATATTTCCTAGCGGGAGGGCCACAGATACGCAGTATTTT. Translation gives CASSIFPSGRATDTQYF.

V and J are TRBV6-2 or TRBV6-3 and TRBJ2-5, with 7 positions matching TRBD1. Losses at the gene ends were 2 bases for V and 3 bases for J; bases not matched to a gene: 0. Germline V gives CDR1 MNHEY, CDR2 SVGEGT. The CDR3 length is 13 residues. In DNA form, the CDR3 reads TGTGCCAGCAGTTACGACAGGGAAGAGACCCAGTACTTC. Translating it yields CASSYDREETQYF.

The chain links TRBV7-9 to TRBJ1-4; weak D call: TRBD1 (6 bases). The CDR3 has 15 amino acids. V shed 5 bases and J shed 10 bases, with 20 bases lying between them. Germline V gene data show CDR1 as SEHNR and CDR2 as FQNEAQ (reference sequence). CDR3 coding DNA: TGTGCCAGCAGCGCGGCCAGGGGTAGTGGTGTAAAACTGTTTTTT. Translation: CASSAARGSGVKLFF.

J is TRBJ2-1 and V is TRBV4-2; 10 nucleotides agree with TRBD1. CDR1 and CDR2 from the germline V gene are LGHNA and YNFKEQ. This CDR3 has 16 amino acids. The V gene end was trimmed by 0 bases and the J gene end by 3 bases; junction bases not matched to a gene: 2. The CDR3 bases are TGTGCCAGCAGCCAAGATGGGGACAGGGGCTACAATGAGCAGTTCTTC. Translating it yields CASSQDGDRGYNEQFF.

This chain links TRBV15 with TRBJ1-1; possible D gene TRBD1, 5 bases. Germline V gene data show CDR1 as LNHNV and CDR2 as YYDKDF (reference sequence). The CDR3 covers 15 residues. Trimming pared 9 bases from V and 4 bases from J, leaving 21 bases between. The CDR3 bases are TGTGCCACAAGAAACCCCAGATCAGGGCTCACTGAAGCTTTCTTT. Amino acids: CATRNPRSGLTEAFF.

The chain uses TRBV18 and TRBJ2-3; 7 positions match TRBD1. Germline values: CDR1 KGHSH, CDR2 LQKENI. The CDR3 contains 16 residues. J lost 0 bases, V lost 0 bases, and 3 bases had no gene match. In nucleotides, the CDR3 is TGTGCCAGCTCACCACCGGGACAGCTTAGCACAGATACGCAGTATTTT. Translated, it gives CASSPPGQLSTDTQYF.

The J gene is TRBJ2-5, the V gene TRBV5-1, with 9 bases matching TRBD2. This CDR3 spans 15 amino acids. Germline assignment: CDR1 SGHRS and CDR2 YFSETQ. The V segment lost 3 bases and the J segment 2 bases; nucleotides outside the gene matches: 5. The CDR3 is CASSWSLAGQETQYF. The DNA for the CDR3 is TGCGCCAGCAGCTGGAGCCTAGCGGGACAAGAGACCCAGTACTTC. The full variable domain, completed using reference TRBV5-1 and TRBJ2-5, is KAGVTQTPRYLIKTRGQQVTLSCSPISGHRSVSWYQQTPGQGLQFLFEYFSETQRNKGNFPGRFSGRQFSNSRSEMNVSTLELGDSALYLCASSWSLAGQETQYFGPGTRLLVL.

This clone has just one count. V and J are TRBV11-1 and TRBJ1-2; no definite D call. The CDR3 contains 12 residues. V was clipped by 5 bases and J by 7 bases, with 11 bases between them. Germline V gives CDR1 SGHAT, CDR2 FQDESV (reference sequence). The CDR3, as DNA: TGTGCCAGCAGCCCGGGATCATCTGGCTACACCTTC. This translates into CASSPGSSGYTF.